This T cell receptor beta chain was identified during a study of blood T cell repertoires in COVID-19. Study-level background: Some COVID-19 samples were acute and others convalescent; all came from the United States, Italy and Spain.

Clones were sequenced by immunoSEQ multiplex PCR, and TCRdb holds only the in-frame ones, with some missing. The top ten hold around a third of the sample, which has tens of thousands of clones, roughly 88% seen once. The V gene end was trimmed by 6 bases and the J gene end by 3 bases; junction bases not matched to a gene: 7. The germline V gene has CDR1 SGDLS and CDR2 YYNGEE. The CDR3 totals 14 residues. This sequence was found in a woman of 80 years or more with COVID-19, enrolled during active disease. The sample comprised peripheral blood. J is TRBJ2-5 and V is TRBV9; the match to TRBD1 covers 8 bases. CDR3 in amino acids: CASNRAGGEETQYF. The CDR3 nucleotides read TGTGCCAGCAATAGGGCAGGGGGCGAAGAGACCCAGTACTTC.